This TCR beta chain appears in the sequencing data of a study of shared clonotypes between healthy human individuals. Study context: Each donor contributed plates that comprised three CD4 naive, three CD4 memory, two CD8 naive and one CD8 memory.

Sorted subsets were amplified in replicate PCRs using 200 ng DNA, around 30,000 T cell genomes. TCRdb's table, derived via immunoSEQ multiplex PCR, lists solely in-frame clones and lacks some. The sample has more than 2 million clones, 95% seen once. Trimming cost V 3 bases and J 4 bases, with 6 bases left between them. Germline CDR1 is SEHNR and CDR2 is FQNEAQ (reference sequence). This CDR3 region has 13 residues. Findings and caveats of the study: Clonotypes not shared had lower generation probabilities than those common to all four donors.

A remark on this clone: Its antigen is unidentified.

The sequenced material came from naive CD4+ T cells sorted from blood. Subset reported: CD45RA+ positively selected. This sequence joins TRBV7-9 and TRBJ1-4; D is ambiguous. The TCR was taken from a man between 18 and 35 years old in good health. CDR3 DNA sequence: TGTGCCAGCAGCTTCAGTTATAATGAAAAACTGTTTTTT. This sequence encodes CASSFSYNEKLFF. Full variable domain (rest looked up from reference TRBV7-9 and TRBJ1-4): DTGVSQNPRHKITKRGQNVTFRCDPISEHNRLYWYRQTLGQGPEFLTYFQNEAQLEKSRLLSDRFSAERPKGSFSTLEIQRTEQGDSAMYLCASSFSYNEKLFFGSGTQLSVL.